A single sample is the source of the 9 T cell receptor beta chains below, sequenced in a study of CD8 T cells in ankylosing spondylitis. Their recognized antigens are unknown. TCRdb used MiXCR to reprocess the 5' RACE reads, holding one entry per CDR3 protein. The profile covers about 90,000 distinct CDR3 sequences, with about 8.1% appearing a single time and around 30% taken by the ten largest. Findings of the study overall: What seemed typical of ankylosing spondylitis blood was a TCR beta motif built from several highly homologous variants.

The sample was blood, either unsorted or a sorted T cell fraction (not recorded which). All receptors come from a male donor with ankylosing spondylitis.

This clonotype was counted only a few times. The genes are TRBV19 and TRBJ1-1; no clear D gene. Germline assignment: CDR1 LNHDA and CDR2 SQIVND (reference sequence). V lost 1 base, J lost 4 bases, and 10 bases lay in between. This CDR3 is 14 amino acids long. The CDR3 nucleotides are TGTGCCAGTAGTATAGCGGGAGAGGTCACTGAAGCTTTCTTT. It translates to CASSIAGEVTEAFF.

This clonotype was recorded a few times. The chain carries TRBV29-1 and TRBJ2-1; tentatively, D is TRBD1 or TRBD2 (5 bases each). CDR3 length: 11 amino acids. The V end lost 4 bases, the J end lost 7 bases, and 8 bases lay between the germline ends. Germline CDR1 reads SQVTM; CDR2 reads ANQGSEA. CDR3: CSVGGNNEQFF. The CDR3 DNA reads as TGCAGCGTTGGGGGGAATAATGAGCAGTTCTTC.

The sample holds a few counts of this clonotype. The CDR3 sequence is CSALTGTSGGLDTQYF. CDR3 bases: TGCAGTGCTTTGACCGGGACTAGCGGGGGCCTGGATACGCAGTATTTT. The V gene is TRBV20-1, the J gene TRBJ2-3, with 14 bases aligning to TRBD2. CDR1 and CDR2 (germline): DFQATT, SNEGSKA (reference sequence). The CDR3 covers 16 residues. V was pared by 5 bases and J by 6 bases, with 10 bases of the junction left unmatched.

This clonotype was recorded at least ten times. This sequence joins TRBV27 and TRBJ2-7; tentatively, D is TRBD1 (6 bases). Trimming pared 2 bases from V and 0 bases from J, leaving 11 bases between. The CDR3 has 15 amino acids. CDR1 is MNHEY and CDR2 is SMNVEV in the germline V gene (reference sequence). The CDR3, as DNA: TGTGCCAGCAGTTTAATGGACAGCAGCTCCTACGAGCAGTACTTC. Translation gives CASSLMDSSSYEQYF.

This clonotype was seen repeatedly, ten times or more. This chain joins TRBV29-1 and TRBJ2-7; the D gene is possibly TRBD1 (5 bases). Germline loops: CDR1 SQVTM, CDR2 ANQGSEA. The V end was cut by 4 bases, the J end by 3 bases, with 7 bases between. The CDR3 contains 11 residues. Here the CDR3 DNA reads TGCAGCGTTGGACAGAACTACGAGCAGTACTTC. Translating gives CSVGQNYEQYF.

The sample holds many counts of this clonotype. This chain connects TRBV28 to TRBJ1-1; D call uncertain. This CDR3 contains 12 residues. The V gene lost 5 bases and the J gene lost 1 base, with 5 bases spanning the gap. In germline, CDR1 is MDHEN, CDR2 SYDVKM. The CDR3 reads CASSLRNTEAFF. Written as DNA, the CDR3 is TGTGCCAGCAGTCTAAGGAACACTGAAGCTTTCTTT.

Judged by abundance, this clonotype is large. The V call is TRBV12-3 or TRBV12-4, the J call TRBJ1-4; 7 bases are a match to TRBD1. J gave up 2 bases and V 6 bases, and 12 bases lay outside the gene matches. This CDR3 comprises 17 residues. Written as DNA, the CDR3 is TGTGCCAGCAGACCTTTACAGGGGAGCCAGACTAATGAAAAACTGTTTTTT. Its translation: CASRPLQGSQTNEKLFF.

This clonotype came up once. Its ends do not fully match the called genes, so a read error is possible. This chain connects TRBV3-1 to TRBJ2-3; D uncertain. The CDR3 sequence is 13 residues long. The germline V gene encodes CDR1 LGHDT and CDR2 YNNKEL (reference sequence). The CDR3 is CASSQDMEDTLYF. CDR3 bases: TGTGCCAGCAGCCAAGATATGGAAGATACGCTGTATTTT.

This clonotype was observed many times. In nucleotides, the CDR3 is TGTGCCAGCAGCTCGACTAGCGGGTCCGACACAGATACGCAGTATTTT. Amino acids: CASSSTSGSDTDTQYF. This chain uses TRBV7-9 with TRBJ2-3; 10 bases are shared with TRBD2. V lost 4 bases, J lost 2 bases, and 6 bases stayed unmatched. Germline V gene data show CDR1 as SEHNR and CDR2 as FQNEAQ (reference sequence). The CDR3 extends over 16 amino acids. The entire variable domain, with the rest obtained from reference TRBV7-9 and TRBJ2-3, is as follows: DTGVSQNPRHKITKRGQNVTFRCDPISEHNRLYWYRQTLGQGPEFLTYFQNEAQLEKSRLLSDRFSAERPKGSFSTLEIQRTEQGDSAMYLCASSSTSGSDTDTQYFGPGTRLTVL.